The 20 T cell receptor beta chains below were found in one sample sequenced in a study of blood T cell repertoires in COVID-19. The table came from immunoSEQ multiplex PCR; TCRdb's copy has only in-frame clones and leaves some out. The data show a few hundred thousand clones, with roughly 85% seen just once and 3.5% to 4.5% held by the top ten. The source material was PBMCs or T cells enriched from blood (not recorded which). These receptors originate from a woman aged 40-49 years with acute COVID-19.

The rearrangement uses TRBV4-1 and TRBJ2-6, with 7 nucleotides matching TRBD2. V lost 5 bases to trimming and J lost 0 bases; unmatched junction nucleotides: 10. The CDR3 has 18 residues. The germline CDR1 and CDR2 sequences are MGHRA and YSYEKL. The CDR3 here is CASSSHLGGLSGANVLTF. DNA for the CDR3: TGCGCCAGCAGCTCACACCTGGGAGGGCTCTCTGGGGCCAACGTCCTGACTTTC.

The CDR3 sequence is CASSGGYTGELFF. The CDR3 bases are TGCGCCAGCAGTGGGGGGTACACCGGGGAGCTGTTTTTT. This chain connects TRBV4-1 to TRBJ2-2; the D gene is possibly TRBD2 (6 bases). V dropped 6 bases and J dropped 3 bases, with 8 bases sitting between them. The germline gives CDR1 MGHRA, CDR2 YSYEKL. The CDR3 is 13 residues long.

The genes are TRBV18 and TRBJ2-5, with 9 bases aligning to TRBD1. Trimming at V came to 5 bases and at J to 4 bases, leaving 11 bases not matched to a gene. The CDR3 is 16 residues long. The germline gives CDR1 KGHSH, CDR2 LQKENI. The CDR3 sequence is CASSGTGGEMGETQYF. In nucleotides, the CDR3 is TGTGCCAGCTCAGGAACAGGGGGCGAGATGGGAGAGACCCAGTACTTC. Variable domain in full (rest from reference TRBV18 and TRBJ2-5): NAGVMQNPRHLVRRRGQEARLRCSPMKGHSHVYWYRQLPEEGLKFMVYLQKENIIDESGMPKERFSAEFPKEGPSILRIQQVVRGDSAAYFCASSGTGGEMGETQYFGPGTRLLVL.

The rearrangement links TRBV4-1 to TRBJ2-2; TRBD1 matches 10 bases. This CDR3 comprises 16 residues. V lost 2 bases and J lost 4; bases outside the gene matches: 4. Germline lookup yields CDR1 MGHRA and CDR2 YSYEKL. The CDR3 sequence is CASSQWDRGVTGELFF. The CDR3 nucleotides read TGCGCCAGCAGCCAATGGGACAGGGGCGTCACCGGGGAGCTGTTTTTT.

In this sample, this clone turned up once. The DNA of the CDR3 is TGTGCCAGCAGCTCGGTCGACAGTGCGGGAAACACCATATATTTT. Protein: CASSSVDSAGNTIYF. V gene TRBV28 combines with J gene TRBJ1-3; D is possibly TRBD1 (5 bases). This CDR3 is 15 amino acids long. The germline gives CDR1 MDHEN, CDR2 SYDVKM. V was cut by 6 bases and J by 4 bases, with 16 bases left in between.

This clone came up once. CDR3 residues: CASKAGGESYEQYF. The CDR3 DNA reads TGCGCCAGCAAGGCAGGGGGCGAATCATACGAGCAGTACTTC. The V call is TRBV5-1, the J call TRBJ2-7; 8 bases align to TRBD1. The CDR3 loop spans 14 amino acids. Germline loops: CDR1 SGHRS, CDR2 YFSETQ. The V gene end was trimmed by 6 bases and the J gene end by 4 bases; junction bases not matched to a gene: 9.

The rearrangement joins TRBV7-3 to TRBJ2-7; a weak D match, TRBD2 (6 bases). CDR3 size: 14 residues. The germline V and J ends were trimmed by 1 base and 4 bases, with 11 bases remaining between them. The V gene's germline CDR1 is SGHTA and CDR2 FQGTGA. The CDR3 spells CASSLSSGSYEQYF. CDR3 DNA sequence: TGTGCCAGCAGCTTAAGTAGCGGATCTTACGAGCAGTACTTC. Full variable domain (remainder filled in from reference TRBV7-3 and TRBJ2-7): GAGVSQTPSNKVTEKGKYVELRCDPISGHTALYWYRQSLGQGPEFLIYFQGTGAADDSGLPNDRFFAVRPEGSVSTLKIQRTERGDSAVYLCASSLSSGSYEQYFGPGTRLTVT.

The J gene is TRBJ2-3, the V gene TRBV30; TRBD1 is a possible D gene (5 bases). CDR1 is GTSNPN, CDR2 SVGIG, per germline (reference sequence). V was pared by 2 bases and J by 2 bases, with 11 bases between. CDR3 length equals 14 residues. This CDR3 reads CAWSRRTHTDTQYF. The CDR3 coding sequence is TGTGCCTGGAGTAGACGGACACACACAGATACGCAGTATTTT.

This sequence joins TRBV18 and TRBJ2-2; D remains ambiguous. Trimming shortened V by 1 base and J by 0 bases, and 9 bases separated the two germline ends. In germline, CDR1 is KGHSH, CDR2 LQKENI. This CDR3 has 16 amino acids. CDR3 sequence: CASSPLPTTNTGELFF. CDR3 nucleotides: TGTGCCAGCTCACCACTCCCCACTACGAACACCGGGGAGCTGTTTTTT.

This chain connects TRBV28 to TRBJ2-1; D possibly corresponds to TRBD1 (5 bases). V lost 5 bases, J lost 15 bases, and 26 bases lay in between. This CDR3 has 15 amino acids. CDR1 and CDR2 from the germline V gene are MDHEN and SYDVKM. The CDR3 is CASSATMRDGRATFF. CDR3 in DNA: TGTGCCAGCAGTGCCACCATGAGAGACGGCAGGGCTACGTTCTTC.

The V and J genes are TRBV19 and TRBJ1-1, with D tentatively TRBD1 (5 bases). This CDR3 has 13 amino acids. CDR1 and CDR2 from the germline V gene are LNHDA and SQIVND (reference sequence). Trimming pared 5 bases from V and 8 bases from J, leaving 15 bases between. CDR3 sequence: CASSPTGGAEAFF. The CDR3 DNA follows: TGTGCCAGTAGTCCGACGGGGGGAGCGGAAGCTTTCTTT.

The chain links TRBV6-1 to TRBJ1-2; 8 bases map to TRBD1. V lost 1 base to trimming and J lost 9 bases; unmatched junction nucleotides: 7. CDR3 length: 14 amino acids. The germline V gene encodes CDR1 MNHNS and CDR2 SASEGT. CDR3 nucleotides: TGTGCCAGCAGTGAAGTTCCGGGACAGGATAGCTACACCTTC. It codes for CASSEVPGQDSYTF.

The chain uses TRBV3-1 (or the pseudogene TRBV3-2) and TRBJ2-3; 13 bases line up with TRBD2. Germline V gives CDR1 LGHDT, CDR2 YNNKEL (reference sequence). Losses at the gene ends were 6 bases for V and 3 bases for J; bases not matched to a gene: 6. The CDR3 loop spans 16 amino acids. Here the CDR3 reads CASSGATSGRTDTQYF. In DNA, the CDR3 is TGTGCCAGCAGTGGCGCGACTAGCGGGAGGACAGATACGCAGTATTTT.

The chain is built from TRBV30 and TRBJ1-5, with D unresolved. Germline V gene lookup returns CDR1 GTSNPN and CDR2 SVGIG (reference sequence). The ends were cut back, 5 bases at V and 3 bases at J, with 23 bases in the middle. The CDR3 is 17 amino acids. CDR3 region: CAWESGMRPLSNQPQHF. CDR3 DNA sequence: TGTGCCTGGGAATCGGGTATGAGGCCCCTATCCAATCAGCCCCAGCATTTT.

The chain is built from TRBV5-1 and TRBJ2-5, with TRBD1 identical over 7 bases. V shed 3 bases and J 4 bases; nucleotides not matched to a gene: 3. The germline gives CDR1 SGHRS, CDR2 YFSETQ. The CDR3 runs 13 residues. The CDR3 DNA sequence: TGCGCCAGCAGCTATGACAGGGCAGAGACCCAGTACTTC. It is translated as CASSYDRAETQYF.

The rearrangement joins TRBV19 to TRBJ1-1; 7 bases line up with TRBD1. The V gene's germline CDR1 is LNHDA and CDR2 SQIVND (reference sequence). This CDR3 spans 13 amino acids. V lost 9 bases and J lost 0; bases outside the gene matches: 4. The CDR3 bases are TGTGCCAGCGGGGACAGAATGAACACTGAAGCTTTCTTT. Translating gives CASGDRMNTEAFF.

This rearrangement joins TRBV28 to TRBJ2-1, with D possibly TRBD2 on 6 matching bases. CDR3 length: 12 amino acids. The V gene's germline CDR1 is MDHEN and CDR2 SYDVKM. The CDR3 loop is CGSGGAYNEQFF. The CDR3 DNA reads TGTGGCTCAGGCGGGGCATACAATGAGCAGTTCTTC.

V and J are TRBV11-2 and TRBJ1-3; D not resolved. The CDR3 contains 14 residues. Germline V gives CDR1 SGHAT, CDR2 FQNNGV. Between the trimmed V and J ends, which lost 2 bases and 2 bases, there was a span of 7 bases. In nucleotides, the CDR3 is TGTGCCAGCAGCTTAACGTTAGCTGGAAACACCATATATTTT. Translating gives CASSLTLAGNTIYF.

This chain uses TRBV6-1 with TRBJ2-7; 9 positions match TRBD1. The CDR3 length is 16 residues. Germline CDR1 and CDR2: MNHNS and SASEGT. With V trimmed by 4 bases and J by 4 bases, 11 bases remained unmatched. DNA for the CDR3: TGTGCCAGCAGTGGGGTTACCGGGACAGGGACTTACGAGCAGTACTTC. The encoded protein is CASSGVTGTGTYEQYF.

This sequence joins TRBV14 and TRBJ2-1; D is undetermined. Germline CDR1 SGHDN, CDR2 FVKESK. This CDR3 region has 14 residues. The ends were cut back, 1 base at V and 5 bases at J, with 9 bases in the middle. CDR3 sequence (DNA): TGTGCCAGCAGCCAAGGAGCGTGGCACAATGAGCAGTTCTTC. This encodes CASSQGAWHNEQFF.